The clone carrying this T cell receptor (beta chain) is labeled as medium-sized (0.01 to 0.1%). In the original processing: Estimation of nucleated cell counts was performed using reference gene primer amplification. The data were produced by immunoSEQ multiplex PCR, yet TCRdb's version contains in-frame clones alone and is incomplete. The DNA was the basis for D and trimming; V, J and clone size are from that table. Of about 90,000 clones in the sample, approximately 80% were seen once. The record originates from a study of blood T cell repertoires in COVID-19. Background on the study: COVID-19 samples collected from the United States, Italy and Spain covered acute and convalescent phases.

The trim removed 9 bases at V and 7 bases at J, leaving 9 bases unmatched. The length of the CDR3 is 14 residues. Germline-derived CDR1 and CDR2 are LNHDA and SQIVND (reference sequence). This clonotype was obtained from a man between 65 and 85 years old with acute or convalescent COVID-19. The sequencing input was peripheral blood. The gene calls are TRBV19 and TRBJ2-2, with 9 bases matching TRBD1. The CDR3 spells CASRGQGTSGELFF. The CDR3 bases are TGTGCCAGCAGAGGACAGGGGACGAGCGGGGAGCTGTTTTTT.